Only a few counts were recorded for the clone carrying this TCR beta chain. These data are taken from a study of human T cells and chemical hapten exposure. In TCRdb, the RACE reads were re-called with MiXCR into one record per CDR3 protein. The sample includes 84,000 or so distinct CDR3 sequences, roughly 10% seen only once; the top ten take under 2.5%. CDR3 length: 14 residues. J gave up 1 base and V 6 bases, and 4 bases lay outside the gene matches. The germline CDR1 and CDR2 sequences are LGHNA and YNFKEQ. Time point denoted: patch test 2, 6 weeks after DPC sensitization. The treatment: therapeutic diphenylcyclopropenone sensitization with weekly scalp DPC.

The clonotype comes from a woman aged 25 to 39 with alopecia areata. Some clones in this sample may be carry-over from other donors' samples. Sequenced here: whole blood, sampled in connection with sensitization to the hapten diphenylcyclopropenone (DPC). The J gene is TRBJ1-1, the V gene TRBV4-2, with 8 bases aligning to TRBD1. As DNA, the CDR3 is TGTGCCAGCAGGATGGGACAGGCGAACACTGAAGCTTTCTTT. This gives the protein CASRMGQANTEAFF.